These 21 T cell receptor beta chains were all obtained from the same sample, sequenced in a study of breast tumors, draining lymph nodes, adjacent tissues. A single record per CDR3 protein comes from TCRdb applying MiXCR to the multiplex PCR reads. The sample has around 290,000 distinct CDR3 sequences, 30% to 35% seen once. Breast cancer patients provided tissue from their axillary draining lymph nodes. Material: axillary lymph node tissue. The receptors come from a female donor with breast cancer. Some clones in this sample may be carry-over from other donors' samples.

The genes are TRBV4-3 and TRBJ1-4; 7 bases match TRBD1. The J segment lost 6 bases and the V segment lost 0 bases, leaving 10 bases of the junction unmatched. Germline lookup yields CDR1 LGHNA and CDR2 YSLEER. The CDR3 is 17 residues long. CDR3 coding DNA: TGCGCCAGCAGCCAAGAATTCGTCAGGGGGTCGCATGAAAAACTGTTTTTT. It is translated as CASSQEFVRGSHEKLFF.

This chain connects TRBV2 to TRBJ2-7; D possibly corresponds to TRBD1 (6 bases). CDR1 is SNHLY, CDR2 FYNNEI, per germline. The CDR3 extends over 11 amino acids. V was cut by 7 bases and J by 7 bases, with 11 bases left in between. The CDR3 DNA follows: TGTGCCAGCAAGGGGGAGCGGGAGCAGTACTTC. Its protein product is CASKGEREQYF.

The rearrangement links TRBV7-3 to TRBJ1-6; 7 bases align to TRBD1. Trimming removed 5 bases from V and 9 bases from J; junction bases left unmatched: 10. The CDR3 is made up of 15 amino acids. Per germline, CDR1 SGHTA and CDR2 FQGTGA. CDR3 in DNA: TGTGCCAGCAGCCCCCAAGGGGGCGCCCCTTCACCCCTCCACTTT. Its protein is CASSPQGGAPSPLHF.

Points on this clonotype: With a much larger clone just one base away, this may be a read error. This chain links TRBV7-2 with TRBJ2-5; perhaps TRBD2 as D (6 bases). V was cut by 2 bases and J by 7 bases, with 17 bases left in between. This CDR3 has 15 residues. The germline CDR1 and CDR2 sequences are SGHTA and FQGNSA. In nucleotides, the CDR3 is TGTGCCAGCAGCTTATTTGTATCGGGGCGGGGGACCCAGTACTTC. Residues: CASSLFVSGRGTQYF.

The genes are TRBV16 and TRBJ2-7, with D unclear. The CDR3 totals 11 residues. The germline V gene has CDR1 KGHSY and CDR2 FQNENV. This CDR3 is CAPDQRYEQYF. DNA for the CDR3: TGTGCTCCCGACCAACGATACGAGCAGTACTTC.

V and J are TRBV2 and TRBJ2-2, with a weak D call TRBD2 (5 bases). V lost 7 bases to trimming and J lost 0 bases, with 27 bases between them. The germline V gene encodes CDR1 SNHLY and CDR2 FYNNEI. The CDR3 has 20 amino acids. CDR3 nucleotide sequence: TGTGCCAGCAAGGTGGACTCCCCGTCTACCGTCGTAACGAACACCGGGGAGCTGTTTTTT. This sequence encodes CASKVDSPSTVVTNTGELFF.

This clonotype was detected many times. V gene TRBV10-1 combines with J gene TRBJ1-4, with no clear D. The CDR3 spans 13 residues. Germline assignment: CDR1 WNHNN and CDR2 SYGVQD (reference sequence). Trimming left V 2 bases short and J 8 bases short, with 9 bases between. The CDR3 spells CASSEEAGEKLFF. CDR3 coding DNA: TGCGCCAGCAGTGAGGAAGCAGGCGAAAAACTGTTTTTT.

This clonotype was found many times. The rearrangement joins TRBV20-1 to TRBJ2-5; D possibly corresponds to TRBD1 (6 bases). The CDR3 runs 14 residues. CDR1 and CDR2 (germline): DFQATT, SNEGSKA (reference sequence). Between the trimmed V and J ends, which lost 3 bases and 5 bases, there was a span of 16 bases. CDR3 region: CSASHPGVGETQYF. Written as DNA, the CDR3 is TGCAGTGCTAGCCACCCAGGGGTCGGGGAGACCCAGTACTTC.

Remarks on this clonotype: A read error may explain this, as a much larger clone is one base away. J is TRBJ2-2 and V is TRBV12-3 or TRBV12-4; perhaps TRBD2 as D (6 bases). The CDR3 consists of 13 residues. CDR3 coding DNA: TGTGCCAGTAAAGGCCCGGGCACCGGGGGGCTGTTTTTT. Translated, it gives CASKGPGTGGLFF.

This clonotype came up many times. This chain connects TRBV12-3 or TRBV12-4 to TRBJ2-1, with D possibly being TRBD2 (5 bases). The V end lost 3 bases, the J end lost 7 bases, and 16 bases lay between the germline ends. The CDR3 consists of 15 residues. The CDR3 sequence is CASSFGSNRGNEQFF. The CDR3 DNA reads TGTGCCAGCAGTTTTGGCTCGAACCGAGGGAATGAGCAGTTCTTC.

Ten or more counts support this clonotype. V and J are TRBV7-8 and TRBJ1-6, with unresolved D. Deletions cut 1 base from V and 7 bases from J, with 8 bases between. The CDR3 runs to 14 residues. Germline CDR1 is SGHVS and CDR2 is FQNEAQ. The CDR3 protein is CASSLGPENSPLHF. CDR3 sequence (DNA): TGTGCCAGCAGCTTAGGACCGGAGAATTCACCCCTCCACTTT. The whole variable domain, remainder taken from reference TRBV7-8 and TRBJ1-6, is GAGVSQSPRYKVAKRGQDVALRCDPISGHVSLFWYQQALGQGPEFLTYFQNEAQLDKSGLPSDRFFAERPEGSVSTLKIQRTQQEDSAVYLCASSLGPENSPLHFGNGTRLTVT.

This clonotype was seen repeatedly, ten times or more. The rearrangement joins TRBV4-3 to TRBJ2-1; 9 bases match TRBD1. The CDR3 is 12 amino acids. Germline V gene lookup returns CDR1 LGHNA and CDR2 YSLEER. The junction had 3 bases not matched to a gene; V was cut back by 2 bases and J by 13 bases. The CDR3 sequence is CASSQLQGAQFF. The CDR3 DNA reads TGCGCCAGCAGCCAACTACAGGGGGCACAGTTCTTC.

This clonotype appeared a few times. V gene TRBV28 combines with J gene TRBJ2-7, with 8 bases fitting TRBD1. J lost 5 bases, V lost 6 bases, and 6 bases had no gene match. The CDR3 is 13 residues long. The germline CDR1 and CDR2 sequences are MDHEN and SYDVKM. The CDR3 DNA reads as TGTGCCAGCAGCTGGGACAGGCAGCACGAGCAGTACTTC. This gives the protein CASSWDRQHEQYF.

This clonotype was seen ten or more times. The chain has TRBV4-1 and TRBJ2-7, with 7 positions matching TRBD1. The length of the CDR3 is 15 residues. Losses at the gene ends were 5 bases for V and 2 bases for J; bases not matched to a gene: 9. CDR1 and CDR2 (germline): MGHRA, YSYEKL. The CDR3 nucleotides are TGCGCCAGCAGCGCTTGGGACAGTAAGACCTACGAGCAGTACTTC. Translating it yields CASSAWDSKTYEQYF.

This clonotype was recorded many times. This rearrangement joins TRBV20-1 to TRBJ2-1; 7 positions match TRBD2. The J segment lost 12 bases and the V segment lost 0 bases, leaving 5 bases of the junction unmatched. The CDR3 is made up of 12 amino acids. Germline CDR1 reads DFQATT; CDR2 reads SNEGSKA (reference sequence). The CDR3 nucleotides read TGCAGTGCTAGAGAGGTGGGGGGGTGGCAGTTCTTC. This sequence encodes CSAREVGGWQFF.

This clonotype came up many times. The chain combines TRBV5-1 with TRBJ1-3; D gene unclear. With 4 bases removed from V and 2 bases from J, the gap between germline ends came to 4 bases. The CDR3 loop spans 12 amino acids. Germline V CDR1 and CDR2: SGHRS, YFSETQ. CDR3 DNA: TGCGCCAGCAGCGGAACTGGAAACACCATATATTTT. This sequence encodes CASSGTGNTIYF.

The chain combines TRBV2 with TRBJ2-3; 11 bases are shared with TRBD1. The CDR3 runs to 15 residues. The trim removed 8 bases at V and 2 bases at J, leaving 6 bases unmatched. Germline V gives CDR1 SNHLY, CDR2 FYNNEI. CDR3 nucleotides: TGTGCCAGCCTCCGGGACAGGGGGAACACAGATACGCAGTATTTT. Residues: CASLRDRGNTDTQYF.

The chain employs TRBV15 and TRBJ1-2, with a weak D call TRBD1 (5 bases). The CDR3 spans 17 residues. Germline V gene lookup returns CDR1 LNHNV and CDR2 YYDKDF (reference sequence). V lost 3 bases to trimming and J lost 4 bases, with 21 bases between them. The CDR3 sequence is CATSSSLTDSFVYGYTF. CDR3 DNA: TGTGCCACCAGCAGCTCACTCACAGACAGTTTCGTCTATGGCTACACCTTC.

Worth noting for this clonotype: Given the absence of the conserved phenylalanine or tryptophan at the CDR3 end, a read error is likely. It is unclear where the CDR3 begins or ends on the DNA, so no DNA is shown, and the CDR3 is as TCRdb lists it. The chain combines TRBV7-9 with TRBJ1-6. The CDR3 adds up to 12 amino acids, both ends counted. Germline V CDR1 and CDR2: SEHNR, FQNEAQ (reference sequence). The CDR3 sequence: CASSLAGSPPHL.

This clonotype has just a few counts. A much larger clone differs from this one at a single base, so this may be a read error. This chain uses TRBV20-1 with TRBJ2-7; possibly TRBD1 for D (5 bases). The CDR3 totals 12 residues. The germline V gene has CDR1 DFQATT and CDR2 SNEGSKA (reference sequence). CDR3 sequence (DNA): TGCAGTGCTCTTAGGGGCCGGCACGAGCCGTACTTC. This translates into CSALRGRHEPYF.

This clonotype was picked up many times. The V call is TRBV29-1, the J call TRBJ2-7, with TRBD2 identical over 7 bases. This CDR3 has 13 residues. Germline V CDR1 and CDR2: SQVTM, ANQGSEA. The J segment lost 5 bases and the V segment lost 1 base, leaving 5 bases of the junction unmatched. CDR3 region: CSVEAPGLHEQYF. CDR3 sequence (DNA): TGCAGCGTTGAAGCTCCGGGACTACACGAGCAGTACTTC.